This T cell receptor beta chain comes out of a study of blood T cell repertoires in COVID-19 (dated by TCRdb to the early 2020s). Concerning the study at large: Samples covering the acute and convalescent phases of COVID-19 were provided by collaborators in the United States, Italy and Spain. The prospective study material was composed of cDNA or gDNA derived from T cells, B-cell-depleted T cells, or PBMCs. Subjects who had been exposed to COVID-19, were actively infected with it, or had recovered from it provided the deeply sampled blood TCRbeta repertoires that made up the dataset. The repertoires were made available in a free public database intended to serve as a resource for research on the immune response to SARS-CoV-2. Samples came from the ongoing ImmuneRACE study (first 160 participants) plus 1,254 subjects from 6 global collaborators. Sample metadata almost always included a de-identified subject ID, COVID-19 status, age in years and sex. Where HLA class I and class II types were available, the types were taken from metadata supplied by the sample provider, not from assay-based typing. Overall study results and their limits: How much clinical and demographic metadata was included differed by source and by participant, and the metadata was provided uncurated.

TCRbeta CDR3 regions were amplified from genomic DNA using the immunoSEQ Assay, a bias-controlled multiplex PCR. Turning to the authors' computational methods: Nucleated cell counts per sample were estimated from amplification of reference gene primers within the assay. To quantify the absolute abundance of each unique TCRbeta CDR3 rearrangement, sequence reads were collapsed and filtered. Productive Simpson clonality was computed per sample as the square root of Simpson's diversity index over productive rearrangements. TCRdb's version of the immuneACCESS table is confined to in-frame rearrangements and falls short of the full clone set. An unresolved V gene accounts for under half of the shortfall where checked; the remainder is of unknown origin. The V and J calls and clone size come from that table; D and trimming were worked out from the DNA. The sample table contains some 65,000 clones; only one count was recorded for 65% to 90% of them. 2.5% to 3% of the sample is in the top ten clones.

The collaborating institutions used their own protocols to collect whole blood in K2EDTA tubes. Collaborator samples were shipped for TCRbeta analysis as frozen whole blood, isolated PBMCs, or DNA extracted from either sample type. Including cysteine and phenylalanine, the CDR3 has 12 amino acids. Only the CDR3 part of the read is kept: 36 bases, read in frame from the first base. The germline V gene encodes CDR1 MNHEY and CDR2 SVGAGI. V and J lose 6 bases and 5 bases, and a span of 8 bases separates them. Comment on this clone: It has no known antigen specificity. One base away there is no much larger clone; base qualities are not given.

This TCR came from an elderly man with acute or convalescent COVID-19. The sequence joins TRBV6-5 to TRBJ2-1; there is no confident call for the D gene. The sequenced sample consisted of peripheral blood. The encoded CDR3 is CASRYQNNEQFF. The DNA sequence reads TGTGCCAGCAGGTATCAGAACAATGAGCAGTTCTTC.